Presented here are 18 T cell receptor beta chains from one specimen sequenced in a study of blood T cell repertoires in COVID-19. Some clones are missing from TCRdb's copy, which holds only in-frame ones; the method was immunoSEQ multiplex PCR. The sample lists around 100,000 clones; roughly 90% were seen once. Material: peripheral blood. Receptor source: a woman aged 55-70 years with acute or convalescent COVID-19.

This sequence joins TRBV9 and TRBJ1-3, with 8 nucleotides matching TRBD1. The CDR3 sequence is 17 residues long. The J segment lost 0 bases and the V segment lost 4 bases, leaving 9 bases of the junction unmatched. CDR1 is SGDLS and CDR2 is YYNGEE in the germline V gene. CDR3 bases: TGTGCCAGCAGCTCCCGGACAGGGATGGACTCTGGAAACACCATATATTTT. Residues: CASSSRTGMDSGNTIYF.

V and J are TRBV4-1 and TRBJ1-2, with 7 positions matching TRBD1. Germline lookup yields CDR1 MGHRA and CDR2 YSYEKL. There are 13 residues in the CDR3. Trimming at V came to 3 bases and at J to 8 bases, leaving 6 bases not matched to a gene. The CDR3 DNA reads as TGCGCCAGCAGCCAGACAGGGTCGGTAGGCTACACCTTC. This sequence encodes CASSQTGSVGYTF.

The chain recombines TRBV11-2 with TRBJ2-3; 10 bases fit TRBD2. The CDR3 consists of 14 residues. Germline CDR1 SGHAT, CDR2 FQNNGV. With V trimmed by 6 bases and J by 6 bases, 6 bases remained unmatched. The CDR3 is CASSSSGSGDTQYF. DNA for the CDR3: TGTGCCAGCAGTTCTAGCGGGAGCGGGGATACGCAGTATTTT.

The CDR3 sequence is CASSYGEGWDTIYF. Here the CDR3 DNA reads TGTGCCAGCAGTTACGGGGAGGGATGGGACACCATATATTTT. This chain joins TRBV6-5 and TRBJ1-3; D gene uncertain. Germline CDR1 is MNHEY and CDR2 is SVGAGI. The V end lost 2 bases, the J end lost 8 bases, and 13 bases lay between the germline ends. This CDR3 has 14 residues.

The V and J genes are TRBV3-1 (or the pseudogene TRBV3-2) and TRBJ2-2; possibly TRBD1 for D (6 bases). Germline CDR1 is LGHDT and CDR2 is YNNKEL (reference sequence). The CDR3 runs to 13 residues. Between the trimmed V and J ends, which lost 4 bases and 6 bases, there was a span of 9 bases. This CDR3 reads CASSLRTAGELFF. CDR3 nucleotide sequence: TGTGCCAGCAGCCTCCGGACAGCCGGGGAGCTGTTTTTT.

The gene calls are TRBV11-2 and TRBJ2-1; 7 positions agree with TRBD2. V shed 1 base and J 9 bases; nucleotides not matched to a gene: 3. The CDR3 has 13 residues. Germline CDR1 is SGHAT and CDR2 is FQNNGV. CDR3 residues: CASSLGVAGEQFF. The CDR3 DNA follows: TGTGCCAGCAGCTTAGGCGTAGCGGGTGAGCAGTTCTTC.

This chain links TRBV7-8 with TRBJ2-7; D gene uncertain. V was cut by 3 bases and J by 2 bases, with 23 bases left in between. Germline-derived CDR1 and CDR2 are SGHVS and FQNEAQ. The CDR3 covers 18 residues. The CDR3 DNA is TGTGCCAGCAGCTTCCCCTCCGTAGCCGCCTACGAGGCCTACGAGCAGTACTTC. Translation: CASSFPSVAAYEAYEQYF.

The chain uses TRBV3-1 (or the pseudogene TRBV3-2) and TRBJ1-2; TRBD1 matches 12 bases. This CDR3 region has 14 residues. Germline trimming cut 4 bases from V and 7 bases from J; bases unmatched to any gene: 4. Germline V gene sequence: CDR1 LGHDT, CDR2 YNNKEL (reference sequence). CDR3 region: CASSLGTGGSGYTF. The CDR3 DNA is TGTGCCAGCAGCCTAGGGACAGGGGGCAGTGGCTACACCTTC.

The chain links TRBV5-4 to TRBJ1-2; D is unclear. V lost 4 bases and J lost 5, with 9 bases in between. CDR1 is SGHNT and CDR2 is YYREEE in the germline V gene (reference sequence). CDR3 length equals 12 residues. The CDR3: CASSPGLYGYTF. As DNA, the CDR3 is TGTGCCAGCAGCCCGGGGTTATATGGCTACACCTTC.

This chain links TRBV18 with TRBJ1-1, with D uncertain. Trimming shortened V by 4 bases and J by 1 base, and 10 bases separated the two germline ends. The CDR3 covers 14 residues. Germline lookup yields CDR1 KGHSH and CDR2 LQKENI. The CDR3 protein is CASSQLDSNTEAFF. The DNA for the CDR3 is TGTGCCAGCTCACAGCTCGACTCGAACACTGAAGCTTTCTTT.

This chain joins TRBV2 and TRBJ2-6; no firm D call. Germline CDR1 is SNHLY and CDR2 is FYNNEI. V dropped 3 bases and J dropped 3 bases, with 9 bases sitting between them. This CDR3 is built from 15 residues. CDR3 amino acids: CASSDSVVGANVLTF. DNA of the CDR3: TGTGCCAGCAGTGATAGTGTAGTTGGGGCCAACGTCCTGACTTTC.

This clone is a singleton in its sample. The chain links TRBV11-3 to TRBJ2-3, with 9 bases identical to TRBD2. The CDR3 covers 18 residues. Per the germline V gene, CDR1 is SGHNT and CDR2 is YENEEA. The V segment lost 1 base and the J segment 0 bases; nucleotides outside the gene matches: 8. This CDR3 is CASSLVGLAGTSTDTQYF. Written as DNA, the CDR3 is TGTGCCAGCAGCTTAGTAGGCCTAGCGGGAACTAGCACAGATACGCAGTATTTT.

The gene calls are TRBV6-2 or TRBV6-3 and TRBJ2-3; D perhaps matches TRBD1 (7 bases). This CDR3 region has 16 residues. Deletions cut 4 bases from V and 3 bases from J, with 17 bases between. Germline CDR1 MNHEY, CDR2 SVGEGT. DNA of the CDR3: TGTGCCAGCAGTTTCTTCGACGCAGGGGGGACAGATACGCAGTATTTT. This sequence encodes CASSFFDAGGTDTQYF.

V gene TRBV27 combines with J gene TRBJ1-1, with D perhaps matching TRBD1 (5 bases). This CDR3 comprises 14 residues. V dropped 2 bases and J dropped 3 bases, with 10 bases sitting between them. Germline assignment: CDR1 MNHEY and CDR2 SMNVEV (reference sequence). The CDR3 coding sequence is TGTGCCAGCAGTTTACTTCAGGGTTACACTGAAGCTTTCTTT. It encodes CASSLLQGYTEAFF.

The chain joins TRBV5-6 to TRBJ1-5; 10 bases map to TRBD1. Germline CDR1 reads SGHDT; CDR2 reads YYEEEE. The CDR3 runs to 13 residues. Trimming cost V 3 bases and J 8 bases; bases outside gene matches: 2. The CDR3: CASSSGQGKPQHF. CDR3 nucleotides: TGTGCCAGCAGCTCGGGACAGGGGAAGCCCCAGCATTTT.

The chain couples TRBV25-1 to TRBJ1-2, with TRBD1 identical over 8 bases. Germline V gene sequence: CDR1 MGHDK, CDR2 SYGVNS. The CDR3 runs to 15 residues. J gave up 3 bases and V 4 bases, and 7 bases lay outside the gene matches. In nucleotides, the CDR3 is TGTGCCAGCAGTGCGCCCGGACAGGGTGACTATGGCTACACCTTC. It encodes CASSAPGQGDYGYTF.

The J gene is TRBJ1-5, the V gene TRBV28, with TRBD1 identical over 9 bases. The CDR3 has 15 residues. Trimming at V came to 4 bases and at J to 6 bases, leaving 7 bases not matched to a gene. The germline V gene has CDR1 MDHEN and CDR2 SYDVKM. The CDR3 protein is CASSYPGQGSQPQHF. CDR3 DNA sequence: TGTGCCAGCAGTTACCCGGGACAGGGAAGTCAGCCCCAGCATTTT.

This clone was recorded at least ten times. This chain connects TRBV27 to TRBJ1-2; 9 bases are shared with TRBD1. Germline V lookup: CDR1 MNHEY, CDR2 SMNVEV (reference sequence). The CDR3 is made up of 14 amino acids. With V trimmed by 5 bases and J by 2 bases, 3 bases remained unmatched. CDR3 DNA: TGTGCCAGCAGTAGGGGGACAGGGAACTATGGCTACACCTTC. Amino acids: CASSRGTGNYGYTF.